This T cell receptor beta chain was identified in a study of T cell repertoires in cytomegalovirus infection. About the study: Shared public TCR beta signatures pointed to both CMV infection and a matching HLA type. Notes on the study in general: Summed public TCR beta family frequency identified CMV carriers bearing the relevant HLA. Predominance within the ex vivo response was attributable to HLA-C-restricted CMV-specific TCR beta clonotypes.

About this clonotype itself: What it binds is unknown.

TCRdb recomputed calls from the reads with MiXCR, one row per CDR3 protein. The sample holds hundreds of thousands of distinct CDR3 sequences; about 7% are singletons and the top ten take around 6.5%. Germline V CDR1 and CDR2: MNHEY, SMNVEV (reference sequence). This CDR3 is 15 amino acids long. V was clipped by 8 bases and J by 5 bases; unmatched bases: 14. This TCR was recovered from a human donor in good health (CMV status not recorded). Some clones in this sample may be carry-over from other donors' samples. The specimen sequenced was PBMCs. J is TRBJ2-5 and V is TRBV27; TRBD1 agrees at 7 bases. For the CDR3, the DNA is TGTGCCAGCGGGACAGATTACAAAATTCGTGAGACCCAGTACTTC. Translated, it gives CASGTDYKIRETQYF.